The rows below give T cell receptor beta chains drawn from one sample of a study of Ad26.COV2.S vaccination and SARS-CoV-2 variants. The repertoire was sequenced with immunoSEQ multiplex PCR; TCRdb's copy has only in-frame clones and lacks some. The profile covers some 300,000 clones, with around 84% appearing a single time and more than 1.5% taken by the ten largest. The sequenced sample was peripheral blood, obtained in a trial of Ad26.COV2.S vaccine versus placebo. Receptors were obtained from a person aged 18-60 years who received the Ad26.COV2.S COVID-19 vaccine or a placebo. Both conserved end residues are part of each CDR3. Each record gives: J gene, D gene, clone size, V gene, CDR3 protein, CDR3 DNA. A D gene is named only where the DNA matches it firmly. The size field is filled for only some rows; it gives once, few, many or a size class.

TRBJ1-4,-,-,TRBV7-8,CASSPRQATNEKLFF,TGTGCCAGCAGCCCAAGACAGGCAACTAATGAAAAACTGTTTTTT
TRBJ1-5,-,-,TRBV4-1,CASSQDGSGDSNQPQHF,TGCGCCAGCAGCCAAGATGGTTCGGGCGATAGCAATCAGCCCCAGCATTTT
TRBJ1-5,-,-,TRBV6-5,CASRVTENPNPPHF,TGTGCCAGCAGGGTGACAGAGAACCCAAACCCCCCGCATTTT
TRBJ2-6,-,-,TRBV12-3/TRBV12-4,CASSHGGANVLTF,TGTGCCAGCAGCCACGGTGGGGCCAACGTCCTGACTTTC
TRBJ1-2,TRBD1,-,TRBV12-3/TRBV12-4,CASSSNRGPGYTF,TGTGCCAGCAGCTCCAACAGGGGACCTGGCTACACCTTC
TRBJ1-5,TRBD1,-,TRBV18,CASSLTGGFQPQHF,TGTGCCAGCTCCCTCACAGGGGGCTTTCAGCCCCAGCATTTT
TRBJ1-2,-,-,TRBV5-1,CASSNTGNGYTF,TGCGCCAGCAGCAACACAGGGAATGGCTACACCTTC
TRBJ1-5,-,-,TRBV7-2,CASSLGQFSNQPQHF,TGTGCCAGCAGCTTAGGGCAGTTTAGCAATCAGCCCCAGCATTTT
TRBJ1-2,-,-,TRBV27,CASSLGAGYGYTF,TGTGCCAGCAGTTTGGGCGCGGGCTATGGCTACACCTTC
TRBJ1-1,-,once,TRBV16,CASSPVNRATEAFF,TGTGCCAGCAGCCCCGTTAACAGGGCCACTGAAGCTTTCTTT
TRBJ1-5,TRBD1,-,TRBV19,CASTAGQGGHQPQHF,TGTGCCAGTACCGCCGGACAGGGGGGACATCAGCCCCAGCATTTT